Listed below are T cell receptor beta chains from one sample, sequenced in a study of shared clonotypes between healthy human individuals. TCRdb's copy holds only in-frame clones and misses some; the assay was immunoSEQ multiplex PCR. The data hold some 2.3 million clones, with roughly 93% observed a single time. Sequencing used naive CD4+ T cells from PBMCs. These receptors came from a man aged 18 to 30 in good health. Some clones in this sample may be carry-over from other donors' samples. Both conserved end residues are part of each CDR3. D genes are given only for firm matches. Only part of the rows carry a size: once, few, many, or a class if the clone is expanded.

D gene: TRBD1
clone size: .
J gene: TRBJ1-2
V gene: TRBV5-1
CDR3 DNA: TGCGCCAGCCGACTCCAAAGGACAGGCCCCTATGGCTACACCTTC
CDR3 protein: CASRLQRTGPYGYTF

D gene: .
clone size: once
J gene: TRBJ2-1
V gene: TRBV6-5
CDR3 DNA: TGTGCCAGCAGTTTACTTACAGGCAATGAGCAGTTCTTC
CDR3 protein: CASSLLTGNEQFF

D gene: TRBD1
clone size: .
J gene: TRBJ2-4
V gene: TRBV4-2
CDR3 DNA: TGTGCCAGCAGCCAAGTGGGCAGGGGGAACATTCAGTACTTC
CDR3 protein: CASSQVGRGNIQYF

D gene: TRBD1
clone size: .
J gene: TRBJ2-7
V gene: TRBV6-4
CDR3 DNA: TGTGCCAGCAGCCCCTCGGGGACAGGGCCCTACGAGCAGTACTTC
CDR3 protein: CASSPSGTGPYEQYF

D gene: .
clone size: .
J gene: TRBJ2-7
V gene: TRBV2
CDR3 DNA: TGTGCCAGCAGGGACAGTAGAACTCTCTACGAGCAGTACTTC
CDR3 protein: CASRDSRTLYEQYF

D gene: TRBD2
clone size: once
J gene: TRBJ2-3
V gene: TRBV5-1
CDR3 DNA: TGCGCCAGCAGCCCCCAGGCTAGCGGGAGCCCTAGCACAGATACGCAGTATTTT
CDR3 protein: CASSPQASGSPSTDTQYF

D gene: .
clone size: .
J gene: TRBJ1-2
V gene: TRBV5-3
CDR3 DNA: TGTGCCAGCAGTGGGACTAACTATGGCTACACCTTC
CDR3 protein: CASSGTNYGYTF

D gene: .
clone size: few
J gene: TRBJ1-1
V gene: TRBV10-3
CDR3 DNA: TGTGCCATCAGCGAGTCGTGGACACTAAACACTGAAGCTTTCTTT
CDR3 protein: CAISESWTLNTEAFF

D gene: .
clone size: .
J gene: TRBJ2-2
V gene: TRBV4-1
CDR3 DNA: TGCGCCAGCAGCCAAGATATCTGGGGGGCTGTCGCCGGGGAGCTGTTTTTT
CDR3 protein: CASSQDIWGAVAGELFF

D gene: TRBD2
clone size: .
J gene: TRBJ2-2
V gene: TRBV5-1
CDR3 DNA: TGCGCCAGCAGCTTAGGAGGGCTAGCGGGAGGAAACACCGGGGAGCTGTTTTTT
CDR3 protein: CASSLGGLAGGNTGELFF

D gene: TRBD2
clone size: .
J gene: TRBJ2-1
V gene: TRBV2
CDR3 DNA: TGTGCCAGCAGTCGGACTAGCGGGAGTGATGAGCAGTTCTTC
CDR3 protein: CASSRTSGSDEQFF

D gene: .
clone size: once
J gene: TRBJ2-2
V gene: TRBV10-3
CDR3 DNA: TGTGCCATCAGTGATATGGGGAGTGGGAACACCGGGGAGCTGTTTTTT
CDR3 protein: CAISDMGSGNTGELFF

D gene: TRBD2
clone size: .
J gene: TRBJ2-1
V gene: TRBV19
CDR3 DNA: TGTGCCAGTAGTACATCCCTCGGAGCGGGAGTGTTCATTGAGCAGTTCTTC
CDR3 protein: CASSTSLGAGVFIEQFF

D gene: TRBD1
clone size: .
J gene: TRBJ1-1
V gene: TRBV5-1
CDR3 DNA: TGCGCCAGCAGCTTTACAGGGGTGGGGAACACTGAAGCTTTCTTT
CDR3 protein: CASSFTGVGNTEAFF

D gene: .
clone size: .
J gene: TRBJ1-2
V gene: TRBV11-2
CDR3 DNA: TGTGCCAGCAGCTTCCCCGGCGGTGGCTACACCTTC
CDR3 protein: CASSFPGGGYTF

D gene: .
clone size: .
J gene: TRBJ2-1
V gene: TRBV7-2
CDR3 DNA: TGTGCCAGCAGCTTAGTGGGGCTACTAGGGAATGAGCAGTTCTTC
CDR3 protein: CASSLVGLLGNEQFF

D gene: TRBD2
clone size: .
J gene: TRBJ2-1
V gene: TRBV10-3
CDR3 DNA: TGTGCCATCAAGCATACCGGGACTAGCGGGAGGGGATCCTACAATGAGCAGTTCTTC
CDR3 protein: CAIKHTGTSGRGSYNEQFF

D gene: .
clone size: .
J gene: TRBJ2-5
V gene: TRBV30
CDR3 DNA: TGTGCCTGGAGTGTCGGGGTGCCACAAGAGACCCAGTACTTC
CDR3 protein: CAWSVGVPQETQYF

D gene: .
clone size: .
J gene: TRBJ1-5
V gene: TRBV28
CDR3 DNA: TGTGCCAGCAGTTTGGCCGGGCATCAGAATCAGCCCCAGCATTTT
CDR3 protein: CASSLAGHQNQPQHF